One and the same sample provided the 23 T cell receptor beta chains below, sequenced in a study of beta chain features in type 1 diabetes. The study, taken as a whole, reports: Among patients with Type 1 diabetes, TCRB CDR3s were moderately but significantly shorter in every one of the four CD4+ subsets.

The authors reverse transcribed all of the isolated RNA, so sequencing captured expressed TCRB transcripts. Assay used: immunoSEQ multiplex PCR; TCRdb lists only in-frame clones, some missing. Here the sample spans approximately 730,000 clones, about an eighth being singletons. The antigens these receptors bind are not known. Sample: naive CD4+ T cells from blood. The receptors stem from a man aged 18 to 29 with type 1 diabetes.

This clone has a handful of counts. The J gene is TRBJ2-3, the V gene TRBV5-6; the match to TRBD2 covers 9 bases. The germline V gene encodes CDR1 SGHDT and CDR2 YYEEEE. This CDR3 has 15 amino acids. V was pared by 1 base and J by 2 bases, with 2 bases of the junction left unmatched. Here the CDR3 reads CASSLQRGVTDTQYF. The CDR3 nucleotides are TGTGCCAGCAGCTTGCAGCGGGGGGTCACAGATACGCAGTATTTT. Full variable domain (remainder filled in from reference TRBV5-6 and TRBJ2-3): DAGVTQSPTHLIKTRGQQVTLRCSPKSGHDTVSWYQQALGQGPQFIFQYYEEEERQRGNFPDRFSGHQFPNYSSELNVNALLLGDSALYLCASSLQRGVTDTQYFGPGTRLTVL.

This clone was counted a few times. J is TRBJ1-2 and V is TRBV30, with 7 bases aligning to TRBD1. The CDR3 covers 13 residues. Germline trimming cut 7 bases from V and 4 bases from J; bases unmatched to any gene: 9. From germline, CDR1 is GTSNPN and CDR2 SVGIG (reference sequence). The CDR3 sequence is CASHRGPFYGYTF. CDR3 DNA sequence: TGTGCCTCTCACAGGGGCCCTTTCTATGGCTACACCTTC.

This clone has a handful of counts. The chain uses TRBV7-3 and TRBJ2-7, with TRBD1 matching 7 bases. CDR1 and CDR2 from the germline V gene are SGHTA and FQGTGA. Trimming took 5 bases from V and 5 from J; bases not matched to a gene: 6. The CDR3 runs to 13 residues. The CDR3 loop reads CASSPGQPDEQYF. The CDR3 nucleotides are TGTGCCAGCAGCCCGGGACAGCCGGACGAGCAGTACTTC.

This clone was seen a handful of times. The chain joins TRBV29-1 to TRBJ2-3; D uncertain. V dropped 4 bases and J dropped 3 bases, with 23 bases sitting between them. This CDR3 contains 17 residues. Germline CDR1 and CDR2: SQVTM and ANQGSEA. The CDR3 DNA follows: TGCAGCGTTGTTGGTCCATTCAACTCCAAGGGAACAGATACGCAGTATTTT. Its protein is CSVVGPFNSKGTDTQYF.

There are a few counts of this clone. V is TRBV5-1 and J is TRBJ2-7, with TRBD2 matching 7 bases. V shed 5 bases and J 2 bases; nucleotides not matched to a gene: 10. Germline V lookup: CDR1 SGHRS, CDR2 YFSETQ. The CDR3 runs 15 residues. The DNA of the CDR3 is TGCGCCAGCAGACCAAGCGGGGACGCGGCCTACGAGCAGTACTTC. Encoded protein: CASRPSGDAAYEQYF. Together with reference TRBV5-1 and TRBJ2-7, the CDR3 gives the full variable domain: KAGVTQTPRYLIKTRGQQVTLSCSPISGHRSVSWYQQTPGQGLQFLFEYFSETQRNKGNFPGRFSGRQFSNSRSEMNVSTLELGDSALYLCASRPSGDAAYEQYFGPGTRLTVT.

This clone occurred a few times. This chain uses TRBV7-9 with TRBJ2-7; the match to TRBD2 covers 7 bases. Germline values: CDR1 SEHNR, CDR2 FQNEAQ (reference sequence). CDR3 length: 15 amino acids. V shed 5 bases, J shed 2 bases, and the junction held 9 bases outside the gene matches. The CDR3 spells CASSPGGGSAYEQYF. CDR3 nucleotide sequence: TGTGCCAGCAGCCCGGGAGGAGGGAGCGCCTACGAGCAGTACTTC.

This rearrangement joins TRBV2 to TRBJ1-3, with D unclear. Germline V gives CDR1 SNHLY, CDR2 FYNNEI. V gave up 4 bases and J gave up 4 bases, with 8 bases separating them. CDR3 length: 13 residues. The CDR3 loop is CASSGSNGNTIYF. In nucleotides, the CDR3 is TGTGCCAGCAGTGGGTCAAACGGAAACACCATATATTTT.

This sequence joins TRBV5-1 and TRBJ2-2, with D possibly matching TRBD1 (6 bases). Trimming shortened V by 7 bases and J by 1 base, and 11 bases separated the two germline ends. The germline V gene has CDR1 SGHRS and CDR2 YFSETQ. There are 14 residues in the CDR3. Here the CDR3 reads CASRLQGNTGELFF. The CDR3 nucleotides read TGCGCCAGCCGGTTACAGGGGAACACCGGGGAGCTGTTTTTT.

The chain links TRBV10-3 to TRBJ1-1, with 7 bases fitting TRBD1. V lost 6 bases, J lost 11 bases, and 15 bases stayed unmatched. Germline CDR1 and CDR2: ENHRY and SYGVKD. The CDR3 length is 14 residues. For the CDR3, the DNA is TGTGCCATCAGCGGGGTGGAAGGGGGCGCCGGGGCTTTCTTT. It translates to CAISGVEGGAGAFF.

With regard to this clone: Distinct nucleotide sequences in the sample also encode this CDR3. The chain links TRBV20-1 to TRBJ2-5; the D is unclear. Trimming pared 1 base from V and 5 bases from J, leaving 5 bases between. This CDR3 contains 11 residues. Germline values: CDR1 DFQATT, CDR2 SNEGSKA (reference sequence). CDR3 protein: CSARVRETQYF. CDR3 coding DNA: TGCAGTGCTAGAGTCCGGGAGACCCAGTACTTC.

The gene calls are TRBV7-9 and TRBJ2-7, with 9 nucleotides matching TRBD1. Germline CDR1 reads SEHNR; CDR2 reads FQNEAQ (reference sequence). With V trimmed by 6 bases and J by 4 bases, 10 bases remained unmatched. This CDR3 has 15 amino acids. Here the CDR3 reads CASSLMGQGLYEQYF. CDR3 DNA: TGTGCCAGCAGTTTGATGGGACAGGGTCTTTACGAGCAGTACTTC.

This clone was seen a handful of times. The CDR3 DNA reads TGTGCCAGCAGCCACGTTCGCTCCGGGGGCCAACGTCCCAATGAGCAGTTCTTC. It is translated as CASSHVRSGGQRPNEQFF. V usage is TRBV13 and J usage is TRBJ2-1; possibly TRBD1 or TRBD2 for D (6 bases each). CDR1 and CDR2 (germline): PRHDT, FYEKMQ (reference sequence). The CDR3 has 18 residues. The V end lost 5 bases, the J end lost 6 bases, and 26 bases lay between the germline ends.

This clone has only a few counts. The rearrangement joins TRBV29-1 to TRBJ2-4; perhaps D is TRBD1 or TRBD2 (5 bases each). This CDR3 has 12 amino acids. Germline-derived CDR1 and CDR2 are SQVTM and ANQGSEA. Trimming cost V 4 bases and J 7 bases, with 11 bases left between them. As DNA, the CDR3 is TGCAGCGTTGGGGGGAGCGCGAACATTCAGTACTTC. The encoded protein is CSVGGSANIQYF.

The count of this clone is one. V is TRBV5-4 and J is TRBJ2-2; TRBD1 aligns across 9 bases. CDR1 SGHNT and CDR2 YYREEE come from the germline V gene (reference sequence). The CDR3 runs 16 residues. V trimming: 4 bases; J trimming: 1 base; junction bases outside the gene matches: 5. CDR3 loop: CASSPGTGRNTGELFF. In DNA form, the CDR3 reads TGTGCCAGCAGCCCCGGGACAGGGAGGAACACCGGGGAGCTGTTTTTT.

The chain is built from TRBV2 and TRBJ2-1; the D is unclear. Trimming took off 3 bases at V and 7 bases at J, with 7 bases between the two ends. Germline values: CDR1 SNHLY, CDR2 FYNNEI. This CDR3 region has 12 residues. The CDR3 is CASSEGRNEQFF. CDR3 coding DNA: TGTGCCAGCAGTGAGGGAAGGAATGAGCAGTTCTTC.

This clone was observed a few times. The J gene is TRBJ1-3, the V gene TRBV6-5, with 7 bases aligning to TRBD1. Germline V lookup: CDR1 MNHEY, CDR2 SVGAGI. V was pared by 0 bases and J by 4 bases, with 6 bases of the junction left unmatched. The CDR3 contains 16 residues. As DNA, the CDR3 is TGTGCCAGCAGTTACTCGGGTGCAGGGGGAGGAAACACCATATATTTT. Amino acid sequence: CASSYSGAGGGNTIYF.

This clone was counted a few times. One end of the junction does not line up with germline, which may come from a read error. The V call is TRBV28, the J call TRBJ2-7, with unresolved D. The CDR3 is 13 amino acids. The germline gives CDR1 MDHEN, CDR2 SYDVKM. The DNA for the CDR3 is TGTGCCAGCAGTTTGAAAGGTTTAGCCGGTTTCGACTTC. This encodes CASSLKGLAGFDF.

This clone was seen only a few times. The V call is TRBV11-2, the J call TRBJ1-4; 7 nucleotides match TRBD1. Germline values: CDR1 SGHAT, CDR2 FQNNGV. CDR3 size: 15 residues. The V and J ends lost 5 bases and 0 bases, in that order; junction bases with no gene match: 3. The CDR3 bases are TGTGCCAGCAGCGTGACAGGGACAACTAATGAAAAACTGTTTTTT. Its translation: CASSVTGTTNEKLFF. The variable domain in full, completed from reference TRBV11-2 and TRBJ1-4, reads EAGVAQSPRYKIIEKRQSVAFWCNPISGHATLYWYQQILGQGPKLLIQFQNNGVVDDSQLPKDRFSAERLKGVDSTLKIQPAKLEDSAVYLCASSVTGTTNEKLFFGSGTQLSVL.

This clone was seen a handful of times. This sequence joins TRBV6-1 and TRBJ2-1; TRBD1 matches 9 bases. This CDR3 contains 15 residues. V shed 6 bases, J shed 7 bases, and the junction held 10 bases outside the gene matches. Germline V gene data show CDR1 as MNHNS and CDR2 as SASEGT. Written as DNA, the CDR3 is TGTGCCAGCAGCCAACCGGGACAGGGACTGAATGAGCAGTTCTTC. It translates to CASSQPGQGLNEQFF.

This clone appeared a few times. The chain recombines TRBV1 with TRBJ1-4. TRBV1 has pseudogene status. The CDR3 has 14 residues. This CDR3 reads CTSSRDARNEKLFF. Here the CDR3 DNA reads TGCACCAGCAGCCGAGACGCACGTAATGAAAAACTGTTTTTT.

The rearrangement joins TRBV30 to TRBJ1-3, with D uncertain. V lost 4 bases and J lost 0, with 10 bases in between. Germline CDR1 is GTSNPN and CDR2 is SVGIG (reference sequence). This CDR3 spans 14 amino acids. The CDR3 coding sequence is TGTGCCTGGACGAAGCTTGGCTCTGGAAACACCATATATTTT. It translates to CAWTKLGSGNTIYF.

The CDR3 bases are TGTGCCAGCACCTACAGGTCCGTCACCGGGGAGCTGTTTTTT. It specifies CASTYRSVTGELFF. This rearrangement joins TRBV28 to TRBJ2-2; D is perhaps TRBD1 (5 bases). V was pared by 7 bases and J by 4 bases, with 13 bases between. CDR1 is MDHEN, CDR2 SYDVKM, per germline. The CDR3 is 14 amino acids.

The rearrangement links TRBV7-6 to TRBJ2-1, with a tentative D call TRBD2 (6 bases). CDR1 SGHVS and CDR2 FNYEAQ come from the germline V gene. CDR3 length: 14 residues. Trimming left V 5 bases short and J 3 bases short, with 11 bases between. CDR3 nucleotides: TGTGCCAGCAGCACTTCGACTAGCTACAATGAGCAGTTCTTC. As protein: CASSTSTSYNEQFF.